This is a list of T cell receptor beta chains from one sample in a study of post-analysis software for immune sequencing data. TCRdb independently ran MiXCR on the PCR reads; one entry per CDR3 protein. The sample contains fewer than 850,000 distinct CDR3 sequences, roughly 29% of which appear only once. Sequenced material: blood. Source of these receptors: a girl aged 5 to 17 with multiple sclerosis. The CDR3 runs from the conserved cysteine through the conserved F or W. Fields, in order: D gene, J gene, clone size, V gene, CDR3 protein, CDR3 DNA. D genes are given only for firm matches. Only part of the rows carry a size: once, few, many, or a class if the clone is expanded.

D: -; J: TRBJ1-1; size: -; V: TRBV12-3/TRBV12-4; CDR3: CASSLARPRANTEAFF; DNA: TGTGCCAGCAGTTTAGCGCGTCCCAGGGCGAACACTGAAGCTTTCTTT
D: -; J: TRBJ2-3; size: few; V: TRBV24-1; CDR3: CATSDPPTDTQYF; DNA: TGTGCCACCAGTGATCCTCCCACAGATACGCAGTATTTT
D: TRBD1; J: TRBJ1-2; size: few; V: TRBV14; CDR3: CASSQNRGTGVGYTF; DNA: TGTGCCAGCAGCCAAAACCGCGGGACAGGGGTAGGCTACACCTTC
D: TRBD1; J: TRBJ2-1; size: few; V: TRBV12-5; CDR3: CASVSGQGGFDEQFF; DNA: TGTGCTAGTGTCTCAGGACAGGGGGGATTCGATGAGCAGTTCTTC
D: -; J: TRBJ2-1; size: -; V: TRBV20-1; CDR3: CSARDRLSQGEQFF; DNA: TGCAGTGCTAGAGATCGACTATCCCAAGGTGAGCAGTTCTTC
D: -; J: TRBJ2-3; size: -; V: TRBV12-5; CDR3: CASALGAVTDTQYF; DNA: TGTGCTAGTGCCTTGGGGGCGGTCACAGATACGCAGTATTTT
D: TRBD2; J: TRBJ2-1; size: many; V: TRBV9; CDR3: CASSELAGVGNEQFF; DNA: TGTGCCAGCAGCGAGCTAGCGGGAGTAGGCAATGAGCAGTTCTTC
D: -; J: TRBJ2-1; size: many; V: TRBV20-1; CDR3: CSASITSSYNEQFF; DNA: TGCAGTGCTAGTATCACGAGCTCCTACAATGAGCAGTTCTTC
D: TRBD2; J: TRBJ2-7; size: -; V: TRBV7-9; CDR3: CASSPRTSLIEQYF; DNA: TGTGCCAGCAGCCCTAGGACTAGCTTGATCGAGCAGTACTTC
D: -; J: TRBJ1-1; size: -; V: TRBV3-1; CDR3: CASSQRSSEAFF; DNA: TGTGCCAGCAGCCAAAGATCTTCAGAAGCTTTCTTT
D: -; J: TRBJ2-5; size: few; V: TRBV6-5; CDR3: CASSQGMRETQYF; DNA: TGTGCCAGCAGCCAGGGGATGAGGGAGACCCAGTACTTC
D: -; J: TRBJ2-1; size: -; V: TRBV20-1; CDR3: CSATPQGRGEQFF; DNA: TGCAGTGCTACACCCCAGGGTAGAGGGGAGCAGTTCTTC
D: -; J: TRBJ1-1; size: -; V: TRBV3-1; CDR3: CASSRQVVTEAFF; DNA: TGTGCCAGCAGCCGGCAAGTCGTCACTGAAGCTTTCTTT
D: -; J: TRBJ1-2; size: few; V: TRBV5-5; CDR3: CASSLNSGGRGYGYTF; DNA: TGTGCCAGCAGCCTAAACTCGGGGGGGCGCGGCTATGGCTACACCTTC
D: -; J: TRBJ2-5; size: -; V: TRBV4-3; CDR3: CASSQDIPQFSGGETQYF; DNA: TGCGCCAGCAGCCAAGATATCCCCCAGTTCTCCGGCGGAGAGACCCAGTACTTC
D: -; J: TRBJ1-6; size: few; V: TRBV6-1; CDR3: CASSDIPRAPEGTYNSPLHF; DNA: TGTGCCAGCAGCGACATTCCCCGGGCCCCGGAGGGGACCTATAATTCACCCCTCCACTTT
D: -; J: TRBJ2-3; size: -; V: TRBV7-2; CDR3: CASSPPWGAVITDTQYF; DNA: TGTGCCAGCAGCCCTCCCTGGGGGGCAGTCATCACAGATACGCAGTATTTT
D: TRBD2; J: TRBJ2-5; size: once; V: TRBV7-2; CDR3: CASSLAGSGRAGETQYF; DNA: TGTGCCAGCAGCTTAGCGGGTAGCGGGAGGGCCGGGGAGACCCAGTACTTC
D: -; J: TRBJ1-2; size: few; V: TRBV6-2/TRBV6-3; CDR3: CASSYYRDYGYTF; DNA: TGTGCCAGCAGTTACTACAGGGACTATGGCTACACCTTC
D: -; J: TRBJ2-1; size: -; V: TRBV10-3; CDR3: CAVTDHNEQFF; DNA: TGTGCCGTTACAGATCACAATGAGCAGTTCTTC
D: -; J: TRBJ2-4; size: few; V: TRBV6-9; CDR3: CASIAVAKNIQYF; DNA: TGTGCCAGCATCGCAGTAGCCAAAAACATTCAGTACTTC
D: -; J: TRBJ1-1; size: few; V: TRBV9; CDR3: CASSVGDGNTEAFF; DNA: TGTGCCAGCAGCGTAGGGGACGGGAACACTGAAGCTTTCTTT
D: -; J: TRBJ1-1; size: few; V: TRBV5-1; CDR3: CASSLAGFQGEAFF; DNA: TGCGCCAGCAGCTTGGCCGGCTTTCAGGGAGAAGCTTTCTTT
D: TRBD2; J: TRBJ2-1; size: -; V: TRBV20-1; CDR3: CSAVSGRARREQFF; DNA: TGCAGTGCAGTGAGCGGGAGGGCCCGTCGGGAGCAGTTCTTC
D: -; J: TRBJ2-7; size: many; V: TRBV6-5; CDR3: CASSYSGLPKGYEQYF; DNA: TGTGCCAGCAGTTACTCAGGGTTGCCTAAAGGCTACGAGCAGTACTTC
D: TRBD2; J: TRBJ2-1; size: few; V: TRBV13; CDR3: CASSLMSRTSDIYNEQFF; DNA: TGTGCCAGCAGCTTAATGAGTCGGACTAGCGATATCTACAATGAGCAGTTCTTC
D: TRBD1; J: TRBJ1-2; size: few; V: TRBV10-3; CDR3: CAISVLGQGGGYTF; DNA: TGTGCCATCAGTGTATTGGGACAGGGAGGTGGCTACACCTTC
D: TRBD2; J: TRBJ2-1; size: few; V: TRBV20-1; CDR3: CSARDSTSGGYNEQFF; DNA: TGCAGTGCTAGAGATTCTACTAGCGGGGGATACAATGAGCAGTTCTTC
D: TRBD1; J: TRBJ2-5; size: few; V: TRBV27; CDR3: CASSLRETGSQETQYF; DNA: TGTGCCAGCAGTTTGCGAGAGACAGGGTCTCAGGAGACCCAGTACTTC
D: TRBD2; J: TRBJ2-3; size: -; V: TRBV20-1; CDR3: CSARDRRSGKGSDTQYF; DNA: TGCAGTGCTAGAGACAGGAGGAGCGGGAAGGGGTCAGATACGCAGTATTTT
D: -; J: TRBJ2-5; size: -; V: TRBV21-1; CDR3: CASKKQETQYF; DNA: TGTGCCAGCAAGAAGCAAGAGACCCAGTACTTC
D: TRBD1; J: TRBJ1-2; size: -; V: TRBV7-2; CDR3: CASSRGQGGTYGYTF; DNA: TGTGCCAGCAGCCGGGGACAGGGGGGAACATATGGCTACACCTTC
D: -; J: TRBJ1-2; size: few; V: TRBV19; CDR3: CASSIQGGGYTF; DNA: TGTGCCAGTAGTATACAGGGTGGCGGCTACACCTTC
D: -; J: TRBJ1-4; size: few; V: TRBV6-5; CDR3: CASSPKTGTYNEKLFF; DNA: TGTGCCAGCAGCCCTAAAACTGGGACGTATAATGAAAAACTGTTTTTT
D: TRBD2; J: TRBJ2-1; size: few; V: TRBV13; CDR3: CASSLRAGGPSGEQFF; DNA: TGTGCCAGCAGCCTAAGAGCGGGAGGGCCCTCTGGTGAGCAGTTCTTC